The entry below describes one TCR beta chain. An amount of RNA that ranged from roughly 0.5 to 1 ug was reverse transcribed with random hexamers. One entry per CDR3 protein results from TCRdb running MiXCR on the immunoSEQ multiplex PCR reads. The sample includes some 160,000 distinct CDR3 sequences, 90% to 95% of them seen just once. The sample is drawn from a study of CD8 T cells in Susac syndrome. Sequencing input: CD4+ T cells from PBMCs. The TCR comes from a human donor with Susac syndrome.

CDR3 coding DNA: TGCGCCAGCAGCTTGGAGCTTAATTCACCCCTCCACTTT. This gives the protein CASSLELNSPLHF. J is TRBJ1-6 and V is TRBV5-1; no definite D call. Trimming took 0 bases from V and 6 from J, leaving 4 bases between them. The CDR3 length is 13 residues. Germline loops: CDR1 SGHRS, CDR2 YFSETQ.